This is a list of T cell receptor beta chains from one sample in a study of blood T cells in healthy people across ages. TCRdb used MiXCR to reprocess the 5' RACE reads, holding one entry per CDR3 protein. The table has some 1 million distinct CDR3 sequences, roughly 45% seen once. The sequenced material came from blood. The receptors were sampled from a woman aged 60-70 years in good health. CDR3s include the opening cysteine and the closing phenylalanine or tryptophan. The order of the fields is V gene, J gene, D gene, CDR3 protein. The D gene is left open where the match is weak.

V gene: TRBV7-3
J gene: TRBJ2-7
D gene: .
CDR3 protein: CAGSLSRLAGYNEQYF

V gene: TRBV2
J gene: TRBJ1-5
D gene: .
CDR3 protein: CASSEEWGNQPQHF

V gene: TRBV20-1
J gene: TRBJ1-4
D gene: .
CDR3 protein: CSAPGQIDEKLFF

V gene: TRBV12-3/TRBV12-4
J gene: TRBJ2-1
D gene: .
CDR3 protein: CASSLDARLAKYNEQFF

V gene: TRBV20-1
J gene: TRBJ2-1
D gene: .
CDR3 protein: CSATGGQEQFF

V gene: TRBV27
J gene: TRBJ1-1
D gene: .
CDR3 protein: CASSLSGTLRGAFF

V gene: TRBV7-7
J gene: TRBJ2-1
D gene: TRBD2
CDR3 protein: CASSLQLAGEYNEQFF

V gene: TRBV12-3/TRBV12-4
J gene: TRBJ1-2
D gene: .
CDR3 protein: CASSTGSGSCGYTF

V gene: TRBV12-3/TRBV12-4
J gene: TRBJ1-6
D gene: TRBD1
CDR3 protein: CASSPDRGQSPLHF

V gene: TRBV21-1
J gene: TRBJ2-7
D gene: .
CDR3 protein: CASSKVYRAHRLAGDYEQYF

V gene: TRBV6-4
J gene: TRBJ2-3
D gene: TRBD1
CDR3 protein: CASRSSTGGIADTQYF

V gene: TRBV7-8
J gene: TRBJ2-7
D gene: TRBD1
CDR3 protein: CASRRRDRGSYEQYF

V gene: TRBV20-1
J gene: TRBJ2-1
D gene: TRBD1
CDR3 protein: CSAGQVRNEQFF

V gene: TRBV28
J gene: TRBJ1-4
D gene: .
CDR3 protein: CASSFVQATNEKLFF

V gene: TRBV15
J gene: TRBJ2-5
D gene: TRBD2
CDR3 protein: CATSRDSSGSTTGTQYF

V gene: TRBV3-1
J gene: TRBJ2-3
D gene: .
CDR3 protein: CASSQIPGAPTDTQYF

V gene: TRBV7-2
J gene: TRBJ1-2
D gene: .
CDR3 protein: CASSLGGPLPSYGYTF

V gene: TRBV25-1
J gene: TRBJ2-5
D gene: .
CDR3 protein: CASSEVRGDHETQYF

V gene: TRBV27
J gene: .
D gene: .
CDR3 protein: CASSLNRIREQYF

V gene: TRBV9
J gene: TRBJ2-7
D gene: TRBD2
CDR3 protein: CASSVGSGGKFGEQYF

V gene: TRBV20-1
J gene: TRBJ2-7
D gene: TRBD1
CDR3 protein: CSARDPGQGYEQYF

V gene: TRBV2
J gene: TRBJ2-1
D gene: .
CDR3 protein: CASSELESDYNEQFF

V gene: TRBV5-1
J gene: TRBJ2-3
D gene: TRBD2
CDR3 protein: CASGRGDGTDTQYF

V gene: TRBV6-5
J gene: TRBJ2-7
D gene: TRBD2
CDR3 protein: CASSSRLAGGLYEQYF

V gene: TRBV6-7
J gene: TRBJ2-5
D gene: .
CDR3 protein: CASSCSTRGQETQYF

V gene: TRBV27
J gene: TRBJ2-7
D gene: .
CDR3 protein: CASSRTGPSREQYF